This T cell receptor beta chain was obtained from a study of blood T cell repertoires in COVID-19. Germline values: CDR1 SGHRS, CDR2 YFSETQ. V lost 5 bases and J lost 4; bases outside the gene matches: 1. The CDR3 is 13 amino acids. Data came from immunoSEQ multiplex PCR; TCRdb stores just in-frame clones and leaves some out. The data contain a few hundred thousand clones, 70% to 90% of them singletons. In its sample, this clone was seen a few times. Material for sequencing was PBMCs or T cells enriched from blood (not recorded which). The V and J genes are TRBV5-1 and TRBJ2-1, with 9 bases identical to TRBD1. This clonotype originated in a woman aged 30 to 39 who had recovered from COVID-19. The DNA of the CDR3 is TGCGCCAGCAGGGGGACAGGGTACAATGAGCAGTTCTTC. The encoded protein is CASRGTGYNEQFF. Looking up the rest from reference TRBV5-1 and TRBJ2-1 gives the full variable domain: KAGVTQTPRYLIKTRGQQVTLSCSPISGHRSVSWYQQTPGQGLQFLFEYFSETQRNKGNFPGRFSGRQFSNSRSEMNVSTLELGDSALYLCASRGTGYNEQFFGPGTRLTVL.